Shown below are 32 T cell receptor beta chains from a single sample sequenced in a study of blood T cell repertoires in COVID-19. TCRdb's copy holds only in-frame clones and misses some; the assay was immunoSEQ multiplex PCR. The table records 65,000 to 100,000 clones, around 90% of them present only once. The sample consisted of peripheral blood. These receptor sequences come from a woman at least 80 years old with acute or convalescent COVID-19.

The genes are TRBV6-5 and TRBJ1-1, with D maybe TRBD1 (6 bases). Germline loops: CDR1 MNHEY, CDR2 SVGAGI. Deletions cut 5 bases from V and 11 bases from J, with 12 bases between. This CDR3 is 11 amino acids long. In DNA form, the CDR3 reads TGTGCCAGCAGTCGGGACACCCAGGCTTTCTTT. It encodes CASSRDTQAFF.

This chain links TRBV5-1 with TRBJ2-7; 8 bases agree with TRBD1. Trimming at V came to 4 bases and at J to 6 bases, leaving 12 bases not matched to a gene. Germline loops: CDR1 SGHRS, CDR2 YFSETQ. The CDR3 spans 15 residues. The CDR3 DNA follows: TGCGCCAGCAGCGTGGACGACAGGGGTACGGCCGAGCAGTACTTC. It translates to CASSVDDRGTAEQYF. The full variable domain, rest sourced from reference TRBV5-1 and TRBJ2-7, is KAGVTQTPRYLIKTRGQQVTLSCSPISGHRSVSWYQQTPGQGLQFLFEYFSETQRNKGNFPGRFSGRQFSNSRSEMNVSTLELGDSALYLCASSVDDRGTAEQYFGPGTRLTVT.

This clone showed up just a few times. V usage is TRBV18 and J usage is TRBJ2-7; TRBD1 matches at 11 bases. Germline trimming cut 3 bases from V and 7 bases from J; bases unmatched to any gene: 8. CDR3 length: 15 amino acids. Per germline, CDR1 KGHSH and CDR2 LQKENI. The CDR3 here is CASSPIPGQGGEQYF. The CDR3 coding sequence is TGTGCCAGCTCACCCATCCCGGGACAGGGGGGAGAGCAGTACTTC. Full variable domain (remainder filled in from reference TRBV18 and TRBJ2-7): NAGVMQNPRHLVRRRGQEARLRCSPMKGHSHVYWYRQLPEEGLKFMVYLQKENIIDESGMPKERFSAEFPKEGPSILRIQQVVRGDSAAYFCASSPIPGQGGEQYFGPGTRLTVT.

The J gene is TRBJ2-7, the V gene TRBV10-2, with D possibly being TRBD1 (6 bases). The CDR3 loop spans 15 amino acids. From germline, CDR1 is WSHSY and CDR2 SAAADI. The germline V and J ends were trimmed by 2 bases and 2 bases, with 13 bases remaining between them. The CDR3 spells CASSEGQGPTYEQYF. The CDR3 DNA reads TGCGCCAGCAGTGAGGGGCAGGGGCCTACCTACGAGCAGTACTTC.

This CDR3 reads CASSIGGGQGDEQYF. For the CDR3, the DNA is TGTGCCAGTAGTATTGGGGGGGGACAGGGCGACGAGCAGTACTTC. The J gene is TRBJ2-7, the V gene TRBV19; 9 nucleotides agree with TRBD1. This CDR3 has 15 amino acids. Looked up from germline, CDR1 is LNHDA and CDR2 is SQIVND (reference sequence). V shed 3 bases and J 5 bases; nucleotides not matched to a gene: 8.

J is TRBJ2-1 and V is TRBV6-5; TRBD2 matches at 16 bases. The CDR3 sequence is 15 residues long. The germline V gene encodes CDR1 MNHEY and CDR2 SVGAGI. The V segment lost 2 bases and the J segment 10 bases; nucleotides outside the gene matches: 2. This CDR3 reads CASSYGTSGRAEQFF. The CDR3 DNA follows: TGTGCCAGCAGTTACGGGACTAGCGGGAGGGCCGAGCAGTTCTTC.

The chain recombines TRBV18 with TRBJ2-1; tentatively, D is TRBD1 (10 bases). The V gene's germline CDR1 is KGHSH and CDR2 LQKENI. Trimming took 2 bases from V and 1 from J, leaving 24 bases between them. This CDR3 spans 20 amino acids. CDR3 amino acids: CASSPSGQGGTSGSYNEQFF. CDR3 sequence (DNA): TGTGCCAGCTCACCATCCGGACAGGGGGGAACTAGCGGGTCCTACAATGAGCAGTTCTTC.

This sequence joins TRBV6-5 and TRBJ1-5; 7 bases match TRBD1. CDR3 length: 15 residues. V shed 2 bases and J 2 bases; nucleotides not matched to a gene: 3. Germline-derived CDR1 and CDR2 are MNHEY and SVGAGI. The CDR3 protein is CASSYRGQGNQPQHF. The CDR3 region has the DNA TGTGCCAGCAGTTACCGAGGACAGGGCAATCAGCCCCAGCATTTT.

The chain combines TRBV6-5 with TRBJ2-2; TRBD1 aligns across 7 bases. Germline values: CDR1 MNHEY, CDR2 SVGAGI. There are 15 residues in the CDR3. V shed 4 bases and J 3 bases; nucleotides not matched to a gene: 5. The DNA of the CDR3 is TGTGCCAGCAGTTCCGGGACAGCGGACACCGGGGAGCTGTTTTTT. This encodes CASSSGTADTGELFF.

This clone showed up just once. The rearrangement joins TRBV9 to TRBJ2-5; D is unclear. The V end was cut by 0 bases, the J end by 2 bases, with 5 bases between. Germline values: CDR1 SGDLS, CDR2 YYNGEE. This CDR3 spans 13 amino acids. The CDR3 region is CASSVGLQETQYF. The CDR3 nucleotides are TGTGCCAGCAGCGTAGGACTGCAAGAGACCCAGTACTTC.

The V gene is TRBV7-9, the J gene TRBJ1-5, with D maybe TRBD1 (5 bases). V gave up 1 base and J gave up 5 bases, with 6 bases separating them. The CDR3 runs 13 residues. In germline, CDR1 is SEHNR, CDR2 FQNEAQ (reference sequence). The CDR3 bases are TGTGCCAGCAGCTTAGTAGGGGATCAGCCCCAGCATTTT. This sequence encodes CASSLVGDQPQHF.

This chain's CDR3 is CASSLGVEAFF. CDR3 in DNA: TGCGCCAGCAGCTTGGGAGTCGAAGCTTTCTTT. The chain employs TRBV5-1 and TRBJ1-1; D remains ambiguous. Trimming stripped 0 bases from V and 8 bases from J, with 5 bases between. This CDR3 is 11 amino acids long. Germline CDR1 SGHRS, CDR2 YFSETQ.

This clone was counted once. The gene calls are TRBV7-9 and TRBJ1-4; TRBD1 is a possible D gene (6 bases). Germline V gene sequence: CDR1 SEHNR, CDR2 FQNEAQ (reference sequence). This CDR3 is built from 15 residues. The ends were cut back, 0 bases at V and 7 bases at J, with 12 bases in the middle. As DNA, the CDR3 is TGTGCCAGCAGCTTAGCGGGCAGGGGCGGTGAAAAACTGTTTTTT. The encoded protein is CASSLAGRGGEKLFF.

The rearrangement joins TRBV7-2 to TRBJ2-7, with no clear D. Trimming stripped 5 bases from V and 4 bases from J, with 9 bases between. The CDR3 runs 12 residues. Germline-derived CDR1 and CDR2 are SGHTA and FQGNSA. CDR3 amino acids: CASSHSPYEQYF. The CDR3 nucleotides are TGTGCCAGCAGCCACTCCCCTTACGAGCAGTACTTC. The variable domain in full, with the rest retrieved from reference TRBV7-2 and TRBJ2-7, is GAGVSQSPSNKVTEKGKDVELRCDPISGHTALYWYRQSLGQGLEFLIYFQGNSAPDKSGLPSDRFSAERTGGSVSTLTIQRTQQEDSAVYLCASSHSPYEQYFGPGTRLTVT.

The V and J genes are TRBV18 and TRBJ2-7, with D possibly being TRBD1 (5 bases). The V and J ends lost 2 bases and 1 base respectively, with 12 bases between them. Germline loops: CDR1 KGHSH, CDR2 LQKENI. The length of the CDR3 is 15 residues. In nucleotides, the CDR3 is TGTGCCAGCTCACCAAGTAGACAGCCTTCCTACGAGCAGTACTTC. It codes for CASSPSRQPSYEQYF.

The rearrangement uses TRBV3-1 (or the pseudogene TRBV3-2) and TRBJ2-6; D call uncertain. V lost 0 bases, J lost 2 bases, and 8 bases lay in between. CDR3 length equals 16 residues. Germline-derived CDR1 and CDR2 are LGHDT and YNNKEL (reference sequence). The CDR3 sequence: CASSQDRGAGANVLTF. The CDR3 nucleotides read TGTGCCAGCAGCCAAGATCGCGGCGCTGGGGCCAACGTCCTGACTTTC.

The chain couples TRBV18 to TRBJ2-1; possibly TRBD1 for D (5 bases). The CDR3 extends over 15 amino acids. The V and J ends lost 2 bases and 1 base respectively, with 9 bases between them. The germline CDR1 and CDR2 sequences are KGHSH and LQKENI. In nucleotides, the CDR3 is TGTGCCAGCTCACCAACCAGGGATTCCTACAATGAGCAGTTCTTC. It yields the protein CASSPTRDSYNEQFF. Using reference TRBV18 and TRBJ2-1 for the parts outside the CDR3, the full variable domain is NAGVMQNPRHLVRRRGQEARLRCSPMKGHSHVYWYRQLPEEGLKFMVYLQKENIIDESGMPKERFSAEFPKEGPSILRIQQVVRGDSAAYFCASSPTRDSYNEQFFGPGTRLTVL.

The chain joins TRBV6-5 to TRBJ2-5, with a tentative D call TRBD2 (6 bases). This CDR3 contains 12 residues. The germline gives CDR1 MNHEY, CDR2 SVGAGI. Trimming cost V 10 bases and J 7 bases, with 16 bases left between them. CDR3 region: CATYIGGGTQYF. DNA of the CDR3: TGTGCCACCTACATCGGGGGAGGGACCCAGTACTTC.

The gene calls are TRBV19 and TRBJ1-1, with unresolved D. V lost 2 bases and J 7 bases, leaving 8 bases between the germline ends. CDR1 and CDR2 (germline): LNHDA, SQIVND (reference sequence). The length of the CDR3 is 12 residues. CDR3 sequence reads: CASSIRSGEAFF. The CDR3 nucleotides are TGTGCCAGTAGTATACGATCCGGTGAAGCTTTCTTT. Looking up the rest from reference TRBV19 and TRBJ1-1 gives the full variable domain: DGGITQSPKYLFRKEGQNVTLSCEQNLNHDAMYWYRQDPGQGLRLIYYSQIVNDFQKGDIAEGYSVSREKKESFPLTVTSAQKNPTAFYLCASSIRSGEAFFGQGTRLTVV.

The chain employs TRBV9 and TRBJ1-4, with D hard to call. Germline CDR1 is SGDLS and CDR2 is YYNGEE. The CDR3 consists of 13 residues. V was clipped by 4 bases and J by 8 bases, with 12 bases between them. This CDR3 is CASSTPPREKLFF. DNA for the CDR3: TGTGCCAGCAGCACCCCCCCCCGGGAAAAACTGTTTTTT.

This clone was picked up a small number of times. The gene calls are TRBV27 and TRBJ2-3; 7 bases align to TRBD2. V was pared by 2 bases and J by 5 bases, with 7 bases of the junction left unmatched. The CDR3 sequence is 15 residues long. CDR1 is MNHEY, CDR2 SMNVEV, per germline (reference sequence). CDR3 sequence reads: CASSLRAGVVDTQYF. In DNA form, the CDR3 reads TGTGCCAGCAGTTTAAGGGCGGGAGTGGTAGATACGCAGTATTTT.

The chain is built from TRBV7-2 and TRBJ2-2, with TRBD2 identical over 8 bases. The CDR3 has 18 amino acids. Trimming removed 6 bases from V and 6 bases from J; junction bases left unmatched: 18. Germline lookup yields CDR1 SGHTA and CDR2 FQGNSA. CDR3 bases: TGTGCCAGCAGTCTTAGGAAACCGGGACTAGGAGGACCCGGGGAGCTGTTTTTT. It translates to CASSLRKPGLGGPGELFF.

V usage is TRBV10-3 and J usage is TRBJ2-7; D is undetermined. The CDR3 consists of 12 residues. From germline, CDR1 is ENHRY and CDR2 SYGVKD. V lost 2 bases, J lost 7 bases, and 9 bases lay in between. In DNA form, the CDR3 reads TGTGCCATCAGTGAGACTACTGGGGAGCAGTACTTC. Protein product: CAISETTGEQYF.

The chain uses TRBV19 and TRBJ2-1; 12 bases are a match to TRBD2. Trimming at V came to 4 bases and at J to 6 bases, leaving 7 bases not matched to a gene. The CDR3 runs to 16 residues. Germline loops: CDR1 LNHDA, CDR2 SQIVND (reference sequence). CDR3 amino acids: CASSTPTSGSGNEQFF. CDR3 DNA: TGTGCCAGTAGTACCCCGACTAGCGGGAGCGGCAATGAGCAGTTCTTC.

The gene calls are TRBV7-9 and TRBJ2-4, with 8 bases identical to TRBD1. The CDR3 covers 14 residues. The germline CDR1 and CDR2 sequences are SEHNR and FQNEAQ (reference sequence). The J segment lost 8 bases and the V segment lost 1 base, leaving 4 bases of the junction unmatched. CDR3 sequence reads: CASSLGQGKDIQYF. CDR3 in DNA: TGTGCCAGCAGCTTAGGACAGGGGAAGGACATTCAGTACTTC.

The chain employs TRBV24-1 and TRBJ1-1; TRBD1 matches 9 bases. Per germline, CDR1 KGHDR and CDR2 SFDVKD. Trimming took 2 bases from V and 10 from J; bases not matched to a gene: 1. CDR3 size: 12 residues. CDR3 DNA: TGTGCCACCAGTGATTACAGGGGGCGAGCTTTCTTT. This sequence encodes CATSDYRGRAFF.

This sequence joins TRBV27 and TRBJ1-2; D may be TRBD1 (5 bases). Trimming took 10 bases from V and 3 from J, leaving 15 bases between them. Germline CDR1 and CDR2: MNHEY and SMNVEV (reference sequence). This CDR3 has 13 amino acids. For the CDR3, the DNA is TGTGCCACCTCCCCTACAGGAGACTATGGCTACACCTTC. This sequence encodes CATSPTGDYGYTF.

The chain combines TRBV5-1 with TRBJ2-2; 8 bases align to TRBD2. The CDR3 consists of 16 residues. The germline V gene has CDR1 SGHRS and CDR2 YFSETQ. Unmatched junction bases numbered 4, after V lost 0 bases and J lost 3 bases. The CDR3 spells CASSLDGSGDTGELFF. DNA for the CDR3: TGCGCCAGCAGCTTGGATGGTAGCGGGGACACCGGGGAGCTGTTTTTT.

The chain recombines TRBV6-2 or TRBV6-3 with TRBJ2-7; D remains unclear. The V gene lost 2 bases and the J gene lost 1 base, with 9 bases spanning the gap. This CDR3 region has 14 residues. Germline CDR1 MNHEY, CDR2 SVGEGT. The CDR3: CASSYLTGSYEQYF. The CDR3 coding sequence is TGTGCCAGCAGTTACCTGACGGGTTCCTACGAGCAGTACTTC.

The rearrangement joins TRBV11-3 to TRBJ2-2, with 8 positions matching TRBD2. This CDR3 has 14 residues. Trimming removed 3 bases from V and 6 bases from J; junction bases left unmatched: 3. CDR1 and CDR2 from the germline V gene are SGHNT and YENEEA. CDR3 coding DNA: TGTGCCAGCAGCTTGAAGCGGGAGTCCGGGGAGCTGTTTTTT. Its translation: CASSLKRESGELFF.

J is TRBJ1-6 and V is TRBV7-3; 10 bases map to TRBD1. The V segment lost 5 bases and the J segment 8 bases; nucleotides outside the gene matches: 6. The CDR3 is made up of 15 amino acids. CDR1 SGHTA and CDR2 FQGTGA come from the germline V gene. CDR3 residues: CASSISGTGDSPLHF. For the CDR3, the DNA is TGTGCCAGCAGCATCTCCGGGACAGGGGATTCACCCCTCCACTTT. The full variable domain, in which reference TRBV7-3 and TRBJ1-6 provide the parts outside the CDR3, is GAGVSQTPSNKVTEKGKYVELRCDPISGHTALYWYRQSLGQGPEFLIYFQGTGAADDSGLPNDRFFAVRPEGSVSTLKIQRTERGDSAVYLCASSISGTGDSPLHFGNGTRLTVT.

V is TRBV6-5 and J is TRBJ1-4; D not certain. Germline assignment: CDR1 MNHEY and CDR2 SVGAGI. V lost 6 bases, J lost 6 bases, and 14 bases lay in between. The CDR3 is made up of 14 amino acids. The CDR3 sequence: CASRPRVVDEKLFF. The DNA for the CDR3 is TGTGCCAGCAGACCTCGGGTGGTTGATGAAAAACTGTTTTTT.